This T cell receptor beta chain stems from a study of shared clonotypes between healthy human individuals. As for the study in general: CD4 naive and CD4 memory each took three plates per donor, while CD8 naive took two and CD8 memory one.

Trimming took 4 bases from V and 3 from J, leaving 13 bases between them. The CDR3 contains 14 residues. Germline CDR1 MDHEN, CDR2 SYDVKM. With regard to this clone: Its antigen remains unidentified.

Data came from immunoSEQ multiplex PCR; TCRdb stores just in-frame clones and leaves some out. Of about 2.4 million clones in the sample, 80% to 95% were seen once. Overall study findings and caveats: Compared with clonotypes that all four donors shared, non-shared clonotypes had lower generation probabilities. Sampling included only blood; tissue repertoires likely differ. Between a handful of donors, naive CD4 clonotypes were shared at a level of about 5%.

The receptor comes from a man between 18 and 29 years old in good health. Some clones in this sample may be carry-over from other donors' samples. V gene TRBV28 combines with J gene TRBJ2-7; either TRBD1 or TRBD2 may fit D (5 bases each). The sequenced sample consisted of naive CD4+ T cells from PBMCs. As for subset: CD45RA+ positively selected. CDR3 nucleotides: TGTGCCAGCAGTTCCGGGACGCCCATCTACGAGCAGTACTTC. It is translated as CASSSGTPIYEQYF. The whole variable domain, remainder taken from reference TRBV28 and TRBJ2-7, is DVKVTQSSRYLVKRTGEKVFLECVQDMDHENMFWYRQDPGLGLRLIYFSYDVKMKEKGDIPEGYSVSREKKERFSLILESASTNQTSMYLCASSSGTPIYEQYFGPGTRLTVT.